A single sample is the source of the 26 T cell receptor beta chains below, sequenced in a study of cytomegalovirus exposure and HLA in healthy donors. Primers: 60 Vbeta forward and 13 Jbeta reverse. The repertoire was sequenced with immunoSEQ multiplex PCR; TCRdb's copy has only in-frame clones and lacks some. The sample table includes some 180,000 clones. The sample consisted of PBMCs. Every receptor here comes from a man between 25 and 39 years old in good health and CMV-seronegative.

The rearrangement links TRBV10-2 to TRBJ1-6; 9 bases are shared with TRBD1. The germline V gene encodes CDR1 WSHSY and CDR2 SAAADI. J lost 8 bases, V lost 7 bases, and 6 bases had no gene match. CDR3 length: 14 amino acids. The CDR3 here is CASTGQGWDSPLHF. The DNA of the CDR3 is TGCGCCAGCACTGGACAGGGGTGGGATTCACCCCTCCACTTT.

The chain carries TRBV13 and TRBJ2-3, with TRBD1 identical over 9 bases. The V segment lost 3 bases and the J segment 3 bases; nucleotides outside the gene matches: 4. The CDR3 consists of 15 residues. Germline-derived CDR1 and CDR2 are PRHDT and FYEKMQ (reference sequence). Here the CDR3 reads CASSLGQGNTDTQYF. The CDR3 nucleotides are TGTGCCAGCAGCTTGGGACAGGGTAATACAGATACGCAGTATTTT.

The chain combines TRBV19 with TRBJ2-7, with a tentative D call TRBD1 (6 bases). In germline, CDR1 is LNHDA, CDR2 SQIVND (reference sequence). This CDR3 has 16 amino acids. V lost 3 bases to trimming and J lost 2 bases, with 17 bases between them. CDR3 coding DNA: TGTGCCAGTAGTATGGGAGACAGGTCGGGCACCTACGAGCAGTACTTC. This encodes CASSMGDRSGTYEQYF.

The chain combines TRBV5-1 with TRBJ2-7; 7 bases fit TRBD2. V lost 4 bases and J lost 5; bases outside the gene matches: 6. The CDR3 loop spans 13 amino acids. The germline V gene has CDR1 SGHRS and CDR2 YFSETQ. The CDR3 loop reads CASSPKTSHEQYF. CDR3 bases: TGCGCCAGCAGCCCCAAGACTAGCCACGAGCAGTACTTC. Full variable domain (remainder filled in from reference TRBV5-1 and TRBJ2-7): KAGVTQTPRYLIKTRGQQVTLSCSPISGHRSVSWYQQTPGQGLQFLFEYFSETQRNKGNFPGRFSGRQFSNSRSEMNVSTLELGDSALYLCASSPKTSHEQYFGPGTRLTVT.

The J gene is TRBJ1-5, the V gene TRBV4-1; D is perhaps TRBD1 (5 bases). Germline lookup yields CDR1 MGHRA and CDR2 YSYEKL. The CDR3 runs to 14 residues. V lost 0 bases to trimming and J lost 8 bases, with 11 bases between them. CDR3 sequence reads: CASSQEGGGEPQHF. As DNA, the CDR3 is TGCGCCAGCAGCCAAGAGGGGGGGGGAGAGCCCCAGCATTTT.

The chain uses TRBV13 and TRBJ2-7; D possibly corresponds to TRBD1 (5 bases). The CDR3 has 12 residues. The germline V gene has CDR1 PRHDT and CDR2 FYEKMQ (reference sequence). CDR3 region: CASGKRSYEQYF. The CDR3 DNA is TGTGCTTCAGGGAAACGCTCCTACGAGCAGTACTTC.

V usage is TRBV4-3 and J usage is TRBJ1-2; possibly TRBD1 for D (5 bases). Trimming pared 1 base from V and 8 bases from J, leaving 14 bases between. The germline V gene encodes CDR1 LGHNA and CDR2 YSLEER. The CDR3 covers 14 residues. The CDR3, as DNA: TGCGCCAGCAGCCAAGTTGGGGCTTTATCGGGCTACACCTTC. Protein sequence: CASSQVGALSGYTF.

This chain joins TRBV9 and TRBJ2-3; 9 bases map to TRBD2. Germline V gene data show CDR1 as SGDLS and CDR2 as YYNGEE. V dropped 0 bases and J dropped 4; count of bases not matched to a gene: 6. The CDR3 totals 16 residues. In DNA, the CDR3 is TGTGCCAGCAGCGTAGGTGGGCGGGGGGGTTCAGATACGCAGTATTTT. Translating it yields CASSVGGRGGSDTQYF.

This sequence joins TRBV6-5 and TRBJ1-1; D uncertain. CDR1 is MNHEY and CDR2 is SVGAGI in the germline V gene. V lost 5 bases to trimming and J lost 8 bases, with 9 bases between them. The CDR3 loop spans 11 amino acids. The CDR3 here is CASSATGEAFF. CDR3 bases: TGTGCCAGCAGTGCCACGGGGGAAGCTTTCTTT.

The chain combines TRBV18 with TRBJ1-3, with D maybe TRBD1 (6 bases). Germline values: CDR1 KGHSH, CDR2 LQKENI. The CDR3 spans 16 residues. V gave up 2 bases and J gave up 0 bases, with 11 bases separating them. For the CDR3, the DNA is TGTGCCAGCTCACCAACCCGAGGGGGCTCTGGAAACACCATATATTTT. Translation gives CASSPTRGGSGNTIYF. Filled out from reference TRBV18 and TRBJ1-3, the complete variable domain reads NAGVMQNPRHLVRRRGQEARLRCSPMKGHSHVYWYRQLPEEGLKFMVYLQKENIIDESGMPKERFSAEFPKEGPSILRIQQVVRGDSAAYFCASSPTRGGSGNTIYFGEGSWLTVV.

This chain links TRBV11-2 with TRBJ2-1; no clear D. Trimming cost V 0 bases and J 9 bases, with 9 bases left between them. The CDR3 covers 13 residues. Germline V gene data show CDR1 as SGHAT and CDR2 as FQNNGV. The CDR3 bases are TGTGCCAGCAGCTTAGATTTGCGTGGTGAGCAGTTCTTC. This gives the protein CASSLDLRGEQFF.

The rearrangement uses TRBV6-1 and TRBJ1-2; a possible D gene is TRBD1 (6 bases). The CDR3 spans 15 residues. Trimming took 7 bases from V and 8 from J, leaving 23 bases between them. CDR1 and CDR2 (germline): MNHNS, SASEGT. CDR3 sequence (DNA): TGTGCCAGCACCCGTGGGGAGGGGGTTGGGGGCGGCTACACCTTC. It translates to CASTRGEGVGGGYTF.

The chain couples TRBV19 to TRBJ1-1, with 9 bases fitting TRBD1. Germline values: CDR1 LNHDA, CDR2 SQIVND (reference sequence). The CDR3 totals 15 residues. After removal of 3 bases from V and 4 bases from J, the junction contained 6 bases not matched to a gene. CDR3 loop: CASSIGQGIGTEAFF. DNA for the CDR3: TGTGCCAGTAGTATTGGACAGGGGATCGGCACTGAAGCTTTCTTT.

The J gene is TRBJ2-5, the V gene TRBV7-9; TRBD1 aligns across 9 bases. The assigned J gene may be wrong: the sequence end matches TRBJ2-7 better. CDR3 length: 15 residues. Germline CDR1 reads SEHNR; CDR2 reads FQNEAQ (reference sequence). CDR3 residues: CASSLGTGLSYEQYF. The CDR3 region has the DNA TGTGCCAGCAGCCTCGGGACAGGGCTCTCCTACGAGCAGTACTTC.

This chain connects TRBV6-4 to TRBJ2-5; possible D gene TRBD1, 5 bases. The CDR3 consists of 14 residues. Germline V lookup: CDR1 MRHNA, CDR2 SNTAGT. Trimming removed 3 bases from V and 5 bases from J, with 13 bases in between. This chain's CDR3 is CASSETRPGETQYF. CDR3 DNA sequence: TGTGCCAGCAGTGAGACTCGTCCAGGGGAGACCCAGTACTTC.

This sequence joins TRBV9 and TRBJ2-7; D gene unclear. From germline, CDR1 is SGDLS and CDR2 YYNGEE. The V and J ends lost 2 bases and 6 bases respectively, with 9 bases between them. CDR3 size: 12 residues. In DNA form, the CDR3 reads TGTGCCAGCAGCGTCGGAGCCGGCGAGCAGTACTTC. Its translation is CASSVGAGEQYF. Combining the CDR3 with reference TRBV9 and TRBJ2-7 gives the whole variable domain DSGVTQTPKHLITATGQRVTLRCSPRSGDLSVYWYQQSLDQGLQFLIQYYNGEERAKGNILERFSAQQFPDLHSELNLSSLELGDSALYFCASSVGAGEQYFGPGTRLTVT.

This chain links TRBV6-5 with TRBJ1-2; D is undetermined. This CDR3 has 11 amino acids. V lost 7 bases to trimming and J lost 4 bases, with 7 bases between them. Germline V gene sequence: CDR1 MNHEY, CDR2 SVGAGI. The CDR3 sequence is CASTRGYGYTF. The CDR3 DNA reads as TGTGCCAGCACTCGGGGCTATGGCTACACCTTC.

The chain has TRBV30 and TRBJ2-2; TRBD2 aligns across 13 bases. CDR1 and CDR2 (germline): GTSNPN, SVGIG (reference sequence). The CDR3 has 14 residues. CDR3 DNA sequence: TGTGTGCTAGGACTAGCGGGAGTCCCCGGGGAGCTGTTTTTT. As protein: CVLGLAGVPGELFF.

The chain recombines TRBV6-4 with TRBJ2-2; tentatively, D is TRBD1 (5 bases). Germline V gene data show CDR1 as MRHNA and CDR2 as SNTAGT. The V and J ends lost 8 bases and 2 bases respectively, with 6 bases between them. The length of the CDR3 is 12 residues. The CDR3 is CASGQNTGELFF. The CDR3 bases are TGTGCCAGCGGACAAAACACCGGGGAGCTGTTTTTT.

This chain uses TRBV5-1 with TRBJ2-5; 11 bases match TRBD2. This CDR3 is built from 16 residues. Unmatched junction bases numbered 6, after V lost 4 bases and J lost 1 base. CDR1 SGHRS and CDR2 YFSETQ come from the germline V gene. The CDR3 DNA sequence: TGCGCCAGCAGCCTCTTAGCGGGGGGGCCCCAAGAGACCCAGTACTTC. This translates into CASSLLAGGPQETQYF.

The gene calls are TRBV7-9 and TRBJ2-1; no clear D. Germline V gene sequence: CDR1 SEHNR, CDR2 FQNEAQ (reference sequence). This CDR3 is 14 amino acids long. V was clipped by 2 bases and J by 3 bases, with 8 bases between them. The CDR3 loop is CASSLIADYNEQFF. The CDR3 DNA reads TGTGCCAGCAGCTTAATTGCAGACTACAATGAGCAGTTCTTC.

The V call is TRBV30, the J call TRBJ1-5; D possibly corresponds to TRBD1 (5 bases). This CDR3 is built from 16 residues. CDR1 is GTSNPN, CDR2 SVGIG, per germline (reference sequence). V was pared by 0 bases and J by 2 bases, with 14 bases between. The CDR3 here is CAWSVPRGWGNQPQHF. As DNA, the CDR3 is TGTGCCTGGAGTGTACCTAGGGGATGGGGCAATCAGCCCCAGCATTTT.

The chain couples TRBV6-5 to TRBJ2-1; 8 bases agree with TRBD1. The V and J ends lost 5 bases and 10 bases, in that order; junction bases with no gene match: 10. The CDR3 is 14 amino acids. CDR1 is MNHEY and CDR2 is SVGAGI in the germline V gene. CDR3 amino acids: CASSPSPRTGEQFF. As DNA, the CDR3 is TGTGCCAGCAGTCCCTCCCCCCGGACAGGGGAGCAGTTCTTC.

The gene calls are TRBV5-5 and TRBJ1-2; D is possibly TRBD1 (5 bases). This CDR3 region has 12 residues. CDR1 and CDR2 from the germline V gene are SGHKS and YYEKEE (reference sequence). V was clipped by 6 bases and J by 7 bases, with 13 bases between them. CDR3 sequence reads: CASMSPGGGYTF. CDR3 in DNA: TGTGCCAGCATGTCACCCGGGGGTGGCTACACCTTC.

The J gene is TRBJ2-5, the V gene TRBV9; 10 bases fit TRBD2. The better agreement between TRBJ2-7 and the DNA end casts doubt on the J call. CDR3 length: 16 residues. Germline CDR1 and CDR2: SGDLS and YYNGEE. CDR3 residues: CASSVGLAGVGYEQYF. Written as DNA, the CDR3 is TGTGCCAGCAGCGTGGGTCTAGCGGGAGTAGGGTACGAGCAGTACTTC.

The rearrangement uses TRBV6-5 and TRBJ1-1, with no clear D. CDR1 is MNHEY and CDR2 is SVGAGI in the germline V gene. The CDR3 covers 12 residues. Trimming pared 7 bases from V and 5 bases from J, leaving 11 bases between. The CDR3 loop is CASNRAGTEAFF. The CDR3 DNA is TGTGCCAGCAATAGGGCGGGAACTGAAGCTTTCTTT.